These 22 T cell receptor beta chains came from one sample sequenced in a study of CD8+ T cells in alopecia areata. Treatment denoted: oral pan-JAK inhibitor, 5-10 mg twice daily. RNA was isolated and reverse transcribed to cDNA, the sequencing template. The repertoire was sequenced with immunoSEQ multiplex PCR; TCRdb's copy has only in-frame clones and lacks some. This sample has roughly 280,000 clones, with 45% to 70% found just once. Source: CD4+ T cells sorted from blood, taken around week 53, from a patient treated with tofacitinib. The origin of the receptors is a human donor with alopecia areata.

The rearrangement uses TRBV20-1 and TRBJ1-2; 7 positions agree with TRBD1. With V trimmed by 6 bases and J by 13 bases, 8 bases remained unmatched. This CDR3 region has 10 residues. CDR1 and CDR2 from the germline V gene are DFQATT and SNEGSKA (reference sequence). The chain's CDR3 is CSARQGGTTF. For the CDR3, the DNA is TGCAGTGCCAGACAGGGAGGGACCACCTTC.

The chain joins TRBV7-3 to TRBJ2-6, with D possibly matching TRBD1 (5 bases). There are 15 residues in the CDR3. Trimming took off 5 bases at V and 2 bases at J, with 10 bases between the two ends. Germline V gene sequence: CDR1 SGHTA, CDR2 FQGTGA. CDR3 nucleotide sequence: TGTGCCAGCAGCCCAAGGGGAACTGGGGCCAACGTCCTGACTTTC. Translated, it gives CASSPRGTGANVLTF.

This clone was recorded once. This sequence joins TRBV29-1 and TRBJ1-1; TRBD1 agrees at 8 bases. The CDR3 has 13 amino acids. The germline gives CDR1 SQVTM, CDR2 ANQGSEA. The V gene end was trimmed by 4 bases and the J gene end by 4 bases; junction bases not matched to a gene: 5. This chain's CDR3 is CSVGTGTGTEAFF. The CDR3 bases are TGCAGCGTTGGGACAGGGACAGGCACTGAAGCTTTCTTT.

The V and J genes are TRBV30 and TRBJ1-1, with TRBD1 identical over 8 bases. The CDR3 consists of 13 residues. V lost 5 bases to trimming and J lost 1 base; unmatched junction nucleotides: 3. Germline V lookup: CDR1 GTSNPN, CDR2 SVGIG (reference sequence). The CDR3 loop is CAWPGTGNTEAFF. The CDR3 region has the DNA TGTGCCTGGCCCGGGACAGGGAACACTGAAGCTTTCTTT.

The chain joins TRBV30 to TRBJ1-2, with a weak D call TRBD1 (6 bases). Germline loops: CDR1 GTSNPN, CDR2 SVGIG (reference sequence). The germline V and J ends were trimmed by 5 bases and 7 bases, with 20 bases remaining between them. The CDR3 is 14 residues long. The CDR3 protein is CAWGGGSPAGGYTF. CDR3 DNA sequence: TGTGCCTGGGGAGGGGGGTCCCCCGCGGGTGGCTACACCTTC.

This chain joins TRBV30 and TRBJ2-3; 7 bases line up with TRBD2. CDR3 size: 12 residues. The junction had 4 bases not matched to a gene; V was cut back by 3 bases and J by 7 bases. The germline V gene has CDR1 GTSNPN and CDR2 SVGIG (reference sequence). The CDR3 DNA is TGTGCCTGGAGATCGGGAGGATATACGCAGTATTTT. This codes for CAWRSGGYTQYF.

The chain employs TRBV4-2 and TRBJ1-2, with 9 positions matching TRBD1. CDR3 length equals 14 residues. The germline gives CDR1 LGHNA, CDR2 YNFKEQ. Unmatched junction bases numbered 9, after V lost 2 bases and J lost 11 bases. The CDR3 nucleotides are TGTGCCAGCAGCCAATTCCCGGGACAGGGTGGTTACACCTTC. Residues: CASSQFPGQGGYTF.

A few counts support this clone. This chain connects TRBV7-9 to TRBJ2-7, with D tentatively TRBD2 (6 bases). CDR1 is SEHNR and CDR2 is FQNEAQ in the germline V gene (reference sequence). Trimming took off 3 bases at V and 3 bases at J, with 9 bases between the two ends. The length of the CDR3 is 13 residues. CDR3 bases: TGTGCCAGCAGCTTGGAGGGGATCTACGAGCAGTACTTC. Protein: CASSLEGIYEQYF.

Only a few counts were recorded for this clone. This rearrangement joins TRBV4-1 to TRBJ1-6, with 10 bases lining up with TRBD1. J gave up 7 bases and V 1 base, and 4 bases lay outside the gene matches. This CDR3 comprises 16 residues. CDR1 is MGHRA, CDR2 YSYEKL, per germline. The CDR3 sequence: CASSQGRDRGNSPLHF. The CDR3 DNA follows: TGCGCCAGCAGCCAAGGCCGGGACAGGGGAAATTCACCCCTCCACTTT.

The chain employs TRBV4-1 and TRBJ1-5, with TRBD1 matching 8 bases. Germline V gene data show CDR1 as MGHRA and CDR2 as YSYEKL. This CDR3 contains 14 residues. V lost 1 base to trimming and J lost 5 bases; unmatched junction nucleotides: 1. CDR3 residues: CASSQGQGHQPQHF. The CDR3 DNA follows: TGCGCCAGCAGCCAAGGACAGGGGCATCAGCCCCAGCATTTT.

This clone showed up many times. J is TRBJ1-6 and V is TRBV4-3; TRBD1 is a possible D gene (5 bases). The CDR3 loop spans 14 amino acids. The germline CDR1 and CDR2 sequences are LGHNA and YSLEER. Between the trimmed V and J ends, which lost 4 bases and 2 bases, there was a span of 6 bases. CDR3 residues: CASSRDPYNSPLHF. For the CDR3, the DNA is TGCGCCAGCAGCCGGGACCCCTATAATTCACCCCTCCACTTT.

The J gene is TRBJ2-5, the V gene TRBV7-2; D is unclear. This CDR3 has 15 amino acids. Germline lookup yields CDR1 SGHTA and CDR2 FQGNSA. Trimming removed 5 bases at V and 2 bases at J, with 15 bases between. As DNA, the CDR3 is TGTGCCAGCAGCGCGGAGAGGATACCTCAAGAGACCCAGTACTTC. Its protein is CASSAERIPQETQYF.

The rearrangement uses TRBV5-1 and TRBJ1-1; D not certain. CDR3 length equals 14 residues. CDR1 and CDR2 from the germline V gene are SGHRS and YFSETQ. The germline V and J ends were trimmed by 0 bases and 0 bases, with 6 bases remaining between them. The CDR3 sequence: CASSLAEMNTEAFF. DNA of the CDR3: TGCGCCAGCAGCTTGGCAGAGATGAACACTGAAGCTTTCTTT. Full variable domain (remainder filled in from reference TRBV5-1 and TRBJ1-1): KAGVTQTPRYLIKTRGQQVTLSCSPISGHRSVSWYQQTPGQGLQFLFEYFSETQRNKGNFPGRFSGRQFSNSRSEMNVSTLELGDSALYLCASSLAEMNTEAFFGQGTRLTVV.

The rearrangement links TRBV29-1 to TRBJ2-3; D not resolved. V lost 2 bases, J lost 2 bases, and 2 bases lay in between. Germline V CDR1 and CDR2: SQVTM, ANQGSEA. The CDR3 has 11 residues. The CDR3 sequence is CSVEFTDTQYF. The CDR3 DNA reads TGCAGCGTTGAATTCACAGATACGCAGTATTTT.

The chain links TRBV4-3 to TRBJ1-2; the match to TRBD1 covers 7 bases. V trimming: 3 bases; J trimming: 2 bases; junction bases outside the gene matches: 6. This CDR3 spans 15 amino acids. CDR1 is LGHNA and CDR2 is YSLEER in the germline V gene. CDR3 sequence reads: CASSQHRGGNYGYTF. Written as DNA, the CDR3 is TGCGCCAGCAGCCAGCACAGGGGTGGGAACTATGGCTACACCTTC.

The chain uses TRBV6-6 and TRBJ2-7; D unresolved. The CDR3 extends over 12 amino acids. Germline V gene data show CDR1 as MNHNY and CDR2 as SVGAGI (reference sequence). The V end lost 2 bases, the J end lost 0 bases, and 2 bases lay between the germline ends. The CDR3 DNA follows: TGTGCCAGCAGTTACAGCTCCTACGAGCAGTACTTC. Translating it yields CASSYSSYEQYF.

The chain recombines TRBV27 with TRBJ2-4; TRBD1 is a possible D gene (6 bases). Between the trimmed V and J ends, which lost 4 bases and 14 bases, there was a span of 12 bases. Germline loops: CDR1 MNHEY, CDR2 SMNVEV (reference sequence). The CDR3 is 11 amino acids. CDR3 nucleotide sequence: TGTGCCAGCAGTTACCAGGGGACCGAGTACTTC. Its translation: CASSYQGTEYF.

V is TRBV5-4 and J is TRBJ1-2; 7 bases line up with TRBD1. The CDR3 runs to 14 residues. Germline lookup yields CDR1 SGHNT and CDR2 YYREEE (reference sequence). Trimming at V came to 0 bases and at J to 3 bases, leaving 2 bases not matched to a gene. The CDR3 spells CASSLVTGDYGYTF. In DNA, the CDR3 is TGTGCCAGCAGCTTGGTAACAGGGGACTATGGCTACACCTTC.

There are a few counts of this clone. This CDR3 is CASSPSARGDTDTQYF. The DNA of the CDR3 is TGCGCCAGCAGTCCCTCGGCCAGGGGCGACACAGATACGCAGTATTTT. The chain carries TRBV5-1 and TRBJ2-3; weak D call: TRBD1 (6 bases). Trimming removed 5 bases from V and 2 bases from J, with 18 bases in between. The CDR3 is 16 amino acids. Germline V gene sequence: CDR1 SGHRS, CDR2 YFSETQ.

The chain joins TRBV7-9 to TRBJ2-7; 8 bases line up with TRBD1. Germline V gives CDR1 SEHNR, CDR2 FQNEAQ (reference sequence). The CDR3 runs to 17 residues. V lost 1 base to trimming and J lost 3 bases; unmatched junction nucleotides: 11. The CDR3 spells CASSLEDRVALSYEQYF. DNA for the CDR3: TGTGCCAGCAGCTTAGAGGACAGGGTGGCCTTGAGCTACGAGCAGTACTTC.

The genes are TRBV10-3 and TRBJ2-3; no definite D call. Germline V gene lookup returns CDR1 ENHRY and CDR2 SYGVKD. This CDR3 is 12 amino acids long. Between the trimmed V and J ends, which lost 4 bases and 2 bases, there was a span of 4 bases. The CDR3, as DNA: TGTGCCATCAGTGGAATCACAGATACGCAGTATTTT. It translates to CAISGITDTQYF.

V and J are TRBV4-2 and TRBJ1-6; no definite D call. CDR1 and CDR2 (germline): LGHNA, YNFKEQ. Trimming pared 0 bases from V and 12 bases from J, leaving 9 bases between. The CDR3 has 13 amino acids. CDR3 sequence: CASSQDHRRPLHF. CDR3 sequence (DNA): TGTGCCAGCAGCCAAGACCATAGGCGACCCCTCCACTTT.